This TCR beta chain comes out of a study of glioma-infiltrating T cells after dendritic cell vaccination. Germline V gives CDR1 MDHEN, CDR2 SYDVKM. V was clipped by 6 bases and J by 4 bases; unmatched bases: 9. This CDR3 contains 16 residues. Sequencing was performed with immunoSEQ multiplex PCR; in TCRdb, only in-frame clones are kept and a portion is missing. The table records about 96,000 clones, around three quarters of them present only once. Specimen: blood, collected before dendritic cell vaccination. This clonotype was sampled from a human donor with glioblastoma. The chain links TRBV28 to TRBJ2-1; TRBD2 matches 10 bases. The CDR3: CASRAIAGGLYNEQFF. The CDR3 DNA is TGTGCCAGCAGGGCAATAGCGGGAGGCCTATACAATGAGCAGTTCTTC. The full variable domain, its missing parts supplied by reference TRBV28 and TRBJ2-1, is DVKVTQSSRYLVKRTGEKVFLECVQDMDHENMFWYRQDPGLGLRLIYFSYDVKMKEKGDIPEGYSVSREKKERFSLILESASTNQTSMYLCASRAIAGGLYNEQFFGPGTRLTVL.